The 10 T cell receptor beta chains listed next were all sequenced from one sample in a study of radiotherapy plus CTLA-4 blockade in lung cancer. Sequenced by immunoSEQ multiplex PCR; TCRdb stores in-frame clones only, minus some. The sample yields about 77,000 clones, nearly 75% seen once. This material consisted of peripheral blood, taken from a patient treated with radiotherapy plus ipilimumab. These receptors were collected from a human donor with non-small cell lung cancer whose response to radiotherapy plus ipilimumab could not be evaluated.

This clone was seen once. This chain connects TRBV6-4 to TRBJ2-3; D remains unclear. The CDR3 totals 13 residues. Trimming cost V 8 bases and J 2 bases, with 11 bases left between them. Germline V gene sequence: CDR1 MRHNA, CDR2 SNTAGT. CDR3 sequence (DNA): TGTGCCAGCGCGGTTAGAGACACAGATACGCAGTATTTT. Translated, it gives CASAVRDTDTQYF.

The CDR3 coding sequence is TGTGCCAGCAGCCAAGATATCAGGGAGGATCAGCCCCAGCATTTT. Translation: CASSQDIREDQPQHF. This sequence joins TRBV4-2 and TRBJ1-5; the D gene is possibly TRBD1 (5 bases). This CDR3 is built from 15 residues. The V gene lost 0 bases and the J gene lost 5 bases, with 11 bases spanning the gap. Germline lookup yields CDR1 LGHNA and CDR2 YNFKEQ.

The chain couples TRBV5-1 to TRBJ1-1; maybe TRBD1 (6 bases). Germline values: CDR1 SGHRS, CDR2 YFSETQ. The CDR3 is made up of 15 amino acids. V lost 0 bases, J lost 4 bases, and 13 bases lay in between. CDR3 loop: CASSLVLDSGTEAFF. The CDR3 DNA follows: TGCGCCAGCAGCTTGGTCTTGGACAGTGGCACTGAAGCTTTCTTT.

This chain uses TRBV28 with TRBJ2-1; 12 bases line up with TRBD2. The CDR3 spans 15 residues. From germline, CDR1 is MDHEN and CDR2 SYDVKM. The junction had 6 bases not matched to a gene; V was cut back by 6 bases and J by 6 bases. The CDR3 protein is CASSPTSGGLNEQFF. CDR3 bases: TGTGCCAGCAGCCCAACTAGCGGGGGGCTCAATGAGCAGTTCTTC.

The genes are TRBV6-6 and TRBJ2-1; 7 bases are a match to TRBD2. Germline lookup yields CDR1 MNHNY and CDR2 SVGAGI (reference sequence). V shed 0 bases and J 9 bases; nucleotides not matched to a gene: 5. CDR3 length: 14 residues. The CDR3 bases are TGTGCCAGCAGTTACTCGGCGGGGGAAAGTGAGCAGTTCTTC. Translated: CASSYSAGESEQFF.

This clone was picked up a small number of times. This rearrangement joins TRBV5-6 to TRBJ2-7, with TRBD2 as a possible D gene (5 bases). The CDR3 contains 14 residues. CDR1 and CDR2 from the germline V gene are SGHDT and YYEEEE. V gave up 8 bases and J gave up 5 bases, with 20 bases separating them. CDR3 nucleotides: TGTGCCAGAAGTTCTATTGGACCTAGCCACGAGCAGTACTTC. This translates into CARSSIGPSHEQYF.

This clone was counted a single time. The chain combines TRBV19 with TRBJ2-4; D possibly corresponds to TRBD2 (6 bases). This CDR3 is built from 14 residues. Trimming removed 5 bases from V and 3 bases from J, with 11 bases in between. Germline loops: CDR1 LNHDA, CDR2 SQIVND (reference sequence). The CDR3 sequence: CASSPQGGKNIQYF. The CDR3 nucleotides are TGTGCCAGTAGTCCCCAGGGAGGCAAAAACATTCAGTACTTC.

The chain links TRBV13 to TRBJ2-1, with D possibly TRBD1 on 5 matching bases. Germline assignment: CDR1 PRHDT and CDR2 FYEKMQ (reference sequence). The length of the CDR3 is 19 residues. V was shortened by 2 bases and J by 0 bases, with 20 bases between the two germline ends. For the CDR3, the DNA is TGTGCCAGCAGCTTATCCCACCGACAGATTAGGAGCTCCTACAATGAGCAGTTCTTC. This encodes CASSLSHRQIRSSYNEQFF.

The chain recombines TRBV7-3 with TRBJ1-1; 7 bases map to TRBD1. Unmatched junction bases numbered 5, after V lost 0 bases and J lost 1 base. The CDR3 length is 16 residues. CDR1 and CDR2 (germline): SGHTA, FQGTGA. The CDR3 loop is CASSLTRGQKNTEAFF. The CDR3 region has the DNA TGTGCCAGCAGCTTAACGAGGGGACAGAAGAACACTGAAGCTTTCTTT.

V gene TRBV7-6 combines with J gene TRBJ1-1; no firm D call. Germline loops: CDR1 SGHVS, CDR2 FNYEAQ. Trimming took 3 bases from V and 0 from J, leaving 5 bases between them. CDR3 length equals 13 residues. The CDR3 spells CASSLEMNTEAFF. DNA for the CDR3: TGTGCCAGCAGCTTGGAGATGAACACTGAAGCTTTCTTT.